A selection of T cell receptor beta chains follows, all from one sample in a study of chemoradiotherapy in HPV16-positive cancers. Method: immunoSEQ multiplex PCR; TCRdb's copy keeps in-frame clones and lacks some. The data contain about 15,000 clones, roughly 87% of them singletons. The sample consisted of tumor tissue, taken from a patient who underwent chemoradiotherapy. The source is a human donor with HPV-associated anogenital cancer. The CDR3 runs from the conserved cysteine through the conserved F or W. A D gene is named only where the DNA matches it firmly. Where a row states a size, it is once, few, many or the class of an expanded clone; other rows omit it.

D	V	J	size	CDR3	DNA
.	TRBV19	TRBJ2-7	.	CASSIDSGSYEQYF	TGTGCCAGTAGTATAGATAGCGGATCCTACGAGCAGTACTTC
TRBD2	TRBV5-6	TRBJ2-3	.	CASSLRSGTLTDTQYF	TGTGCCAGCAGCTTGCGTAGCGGGACCCTCACAGATACGCAGTATTTT
.	TRBV9	TRBJ1-2	.	CASSVGDGTFYGYTF	TGTGCCAGCAGCGTTGGGGACGGGACCTTCTATGGCTACACCTTC
.	TRBV5-1	TRBJ1-1	.	CASTTTGNTEAFF	TGCGCCAGCACCACAACCGGCAACACTGAAGCTTTCTTT
TRBD2	TRBV11-3	TRBJ2-7	once	CASSPTLAGGDYEQYF	TGTGCCAGCAGCCCTACCTTAGCGGGAGGGGACTACGAGCAGTACTTC
.	TRBV6-1	TRBJ1-1	.	CASKSVWGGTEAFF	TGTGCCAGCAAGTCGGTGTGGGGTGGCACTGAAGCTTTCTTT
.	TRBV29-1	TRBJ2-2	.	CSVEEQNTGELFF	TGCAGCGTTGAGGAGCAGAACACCGGGGAGCTGTTTTTT
.	TRBV6-1	TRBJ2-1	.	CASSLDPTRYNEQFF	TGTGCCAGCAGTTTAGATCCGACGCGCTACAATGAGCAGTTCTTC
.	TRBV30	TRBJ2-1	.	CAWSPGPSSYNEQFF	TGTGCCTGGAGTCCAGGACCCAGCTCCTACAATGAGCAGTTCTTC
.	TRBV7-8	TRBJ2-7	.	CASSSTYEQYF	TGTGCCAGCAGCTCGACCTACGAGCAGTACTTC
.	TRBV18	TRBJ1-5	.	CASSSAPYQPQHF	TGTGCCAGCTCATCTGCCCCCTACCAGCCCCAGCATTTT
.	TRBV10-3	TRBJ1-2	few	CAISERQYYGYTF	TGTGCCATCAGTGAGAGGCAGTACTATGGCTACACCTTC
.	TRBV18	TRBJ1-1	.	CASSPPDGYEAFF	TGTGCCAGCTCACCACCGGACGGCTATGAAGCTTTCTTT
.	TRBV11-2	TRBJ1-1	.	CASSLVMNTEAFF	TGTGCCAGCAGCTTAGTTATGAACACTGAAGCTTTCTTT
TRBD2	TRBV19	TRBJ2-3	.	CASSPSVLGLATADTQYF	TGTGCCAGTAGTCCCTCCGTTTTGGGACTAGCGACGGCAGATACGCAGTATTTT
TRBD1	TRBV11-2	TRBJ1-2	.	CASSAQGQPNYGYTF	TGTGCCAGCAGCGCACAGGGACAGCCGAACTATGGCTACACCTTC
.	TRBV27	TRBJ2-5	.	CASSLSTGAPSVTQYF	TGTGCCAGCAGTTTATCAACGGGGGCGCCGTCGGTGACCCAGTACTTC
.	TRBV5-1	TRBJ2-2	once	CASSLAGVTGELFF	TGCGCCAGCAGCTTGGCGGGAGTCACCGGGGAGCTGTTTTTT
.	TRBV15	TRBJ2-3	.	CATSRTGPSRDTQYF	TGTGCCACCAGCAGGACTGGCCCATCGAGGGATACGCAGTATTTT
TRBD1	TRBV7-8	TRBJ1-2	.	CASSSRTGGYTF	TGTGCCAGCAGCTCCCGGACAGGGGGCTACACCTTC
.	TRBV7-9	TRBJ2-7	few	CASSLDGVPEQYF	TGTGCCAGCAGCTTAGATGGGGTACCCGAGCAGTACTTC
.	TRBV9	TRBJ2-2	few	CASSVARVELGELFF	TGTGCCAGCAGCGTAGCACGAGTGGAGCTCGGGGAGCTGTTTTTT
.	TRBV4-1	TRBJ1-1	once	CASSQVMNTEAFF	TGCGCCAGCAGCCAAGTCATGAACACTGAAGCTTTCTTT
TRBD1	TRBV30	TRBJ1-5	once	CAWSVGGTVSNQPQHF	TGTGCCTGGAGTGTTGGGGGGACAGTGAGCAATCAGCCCCAGCATTTT
.	TRBV18	TRBJ2-2	once	CASSDRNTGELFF	TGTGCCAGCTCGGACAGGAACACCGGGGAGCTGTTTTTT
TRBD2	TRBV30	TRBJ2-3	.	CASTGLAGDEFPEYF	TGTGCCTCCACGGGACTAGCGGGAGACGAGTTCCCGGAGTATTTT
.	TRBV5-1	TRBJ1-2	.	CASSFQPDRIYGYTF	TGCGCCAGCAGTTTTCAACCGGACCGGATCTATGGCTACACCTTC
.	TRBV11-2	TRBJ2-7	.	CASSLGETGNEQYF	TGTGCCAGCAGCTTAGGGGAAACAGGGAACGAGCAGTACTTC
TRBD1	TRBV10-3	TRBJ2-7	.	CATGDRADEQYF	TGTGCCACGGGGGACAGGGCCGACGAGCAGTACTTC
TRBD1	TRBV7-8	TRBJ1-5	.	CASSLEGQSNQPQHF	TGTGCCAGCAGCCTAGAGGGACAGAGTAATCAGCCCCAGCATTTT
TRBD2	TRBV9	TRBJ2-7	.	CASSVGGKTSGAYEQYF	TGTGCCAGCAGCGTAGGAGGGAAGACTAGCGGGGCTTACGAGCAGTACTTC
TRBD2	TRBV10-2	TRBJ2-7	.	CASSSTSGTPYEQYF	TGCGCCAGCAGCTCGACTAGCGGGACCCCCTACGAGCAGTACTTC
.	TRBV7-9	TRBJ2-1	.	CASMGAYNEQFF	TGTGCCAGCATGGGGGCTTACAATGAGCAGTTCTTC
TRBD2	TRBV19	TRBJ2-1	.	CASSNSGSGEQFF	TGTGCCAGTAGTAACAGCGGGAGTGGTGAGCAGTTCTTC
.	TRBV6-6	TRBJ2-7	.	CASSQLSYEQYF	TGTGCCAGCAGCCAACTTTCCTACGAGCAGTACTTC
.	TRBV7-8	TRBJ1-1	.	CASSLLGREAVNTEAFF	TGTGCCAGCAGCTTACTCGGGAGGGAGGCCGTCAACACTGAAGCTTTCTTT
TRBD1	TRBV30	TRBJ2-7	.	CAWNGNPDRGLGEQYF	TGTGCCTGGAACGGGAATCCGGACAGGGGGCTTGGGGAGCAGTACTTC
.	TRBV5-1	TRBJ2-5	.	CASSASFGGAGETQYF	TGCGCCAGCAGCGCGAGTTTCGGAGGGGCCGGGGAGACCCAGTACTTC
TRBD1	TRBV7-8	TRBJ2-7	.	CASSPRRQGSYEQYF	TGTGCCAGCAGCCCACGCAGACAGGGAAGCTACGAGCAGTACTTC
TRBD1	TRBV25-1	TRBJ1-2	.	CASRKDRDRYTF	TGTGCCAGCAGAAAAGACAGGGATCGCTACACCTTC
.	TRBV6-5	TRBJ1-6	.	CASGAGNSPLHF	TGTGCCAGCGGGGCAGGAAATTCACCCCTCCACTTT
.	TRBV2	TRBJ2-7	.	CASQGFRYYGSSYEQYF	TGTGCCAGCCAGGGGTTTCGTTATTACGGATCGTCCTACGAGCAGTACTTC
.	TRBV6-1	TRBJ1-5	.	CASSEGAQNSNQPQHF	TGTGCCAGCAGTGAAGGGGCACAAAATAGCAATCAGCCCCAGCATTTT
.	TRBV13	TRBJ2-3	once	CASSFGATDTQYF	TGTGCCAGCAGCTTTGGCGCTACAGATACGCAGTATTTT
TRBD1	TRBV14	TRBJ2-7	.	CATYLGTGQGCSYEQYF	TGTGCCACCTATCTTGGGACGGGACAGGGGTGCTCCTACGAGCAGTACTTC
.	TRBV9	TRBJ1-4	few	CASSVTGQVNEKLFF	TGTGCCAGCAGCGTAACTGGACAAGTTAATGAAAAACTGTTTTTT
.	TRBV6-5	TRBJ2-7	.	CASSYSVTARVEQYF	TGTGCCAGCAGTTACTCGGTTACCGCGAGGGTCGAGCAGTACTTC
.	TRBV6-5	TRBJ1-5	.	CASSSAYSIQPQHF	TGTGCCAGCAGTTCTGCATACTCTATTCAGCCCCAGCATTTT
TRBD1	TRBV11-3	TRBJ2-1	.	CASSFGTENEQFF	TGTGCCAGCAGCTTCGGGACAGAGAATGAGCAGTTCTTC
TRBD2	TRBV7-3	TRBJ2-3	.	CASSLTGGPADTQYF	TGTGCCAGCAGCTTAACGGGAGGGCCAGCAGATACGCAGTATTTT